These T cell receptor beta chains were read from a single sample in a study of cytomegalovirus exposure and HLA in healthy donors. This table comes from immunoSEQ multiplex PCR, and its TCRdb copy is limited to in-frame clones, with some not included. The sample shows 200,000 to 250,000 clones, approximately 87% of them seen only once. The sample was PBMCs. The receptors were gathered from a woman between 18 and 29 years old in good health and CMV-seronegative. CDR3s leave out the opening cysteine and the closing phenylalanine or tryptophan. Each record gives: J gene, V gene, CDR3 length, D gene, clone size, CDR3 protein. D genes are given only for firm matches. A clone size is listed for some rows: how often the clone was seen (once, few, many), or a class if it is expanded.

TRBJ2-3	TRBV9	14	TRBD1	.	ASSPSPGTDTFTQY
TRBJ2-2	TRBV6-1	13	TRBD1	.	ASRLRTGDTGELF
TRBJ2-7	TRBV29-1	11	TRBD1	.	SVFRDSSYEQY
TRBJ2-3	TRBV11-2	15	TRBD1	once	ASSLGQGPLSTDTQY
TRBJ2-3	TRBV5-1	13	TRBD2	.	ASSSWTSGADTQY
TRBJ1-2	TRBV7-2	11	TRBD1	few	ASSLDRGIGYT
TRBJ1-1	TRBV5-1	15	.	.	ASSRTRTNLKVTEAF
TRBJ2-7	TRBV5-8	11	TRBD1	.	ASSLQTGGEQY
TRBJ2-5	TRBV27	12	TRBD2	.	ASRPSGRPETQY
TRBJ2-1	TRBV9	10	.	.	ASSTIDEEQF
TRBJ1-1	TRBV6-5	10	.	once	ASSRGHTEAF
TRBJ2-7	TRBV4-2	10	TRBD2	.	ASSPSGHEQY
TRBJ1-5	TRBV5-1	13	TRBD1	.	ASSAAPGRGRPQH
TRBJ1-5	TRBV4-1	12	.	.	ASSQEGLEQPQH
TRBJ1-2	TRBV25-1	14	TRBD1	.	ASSDWGSTGIYGYT
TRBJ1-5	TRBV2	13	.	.	ASSEEWESNQPQH
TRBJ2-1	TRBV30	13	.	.	AWSPLYPSYNEQF
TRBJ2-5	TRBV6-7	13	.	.	ASSSSDSRYETQY
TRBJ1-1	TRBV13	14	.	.	ASSLAVGHGNTEAF
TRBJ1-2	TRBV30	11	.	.	AWSVGQLYGYT
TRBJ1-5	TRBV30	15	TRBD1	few	AWSSGTGGFGGQPQH
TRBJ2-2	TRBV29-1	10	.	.	SVTTYTGELF
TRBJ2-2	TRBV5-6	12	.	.	ASSLDSNTGELF
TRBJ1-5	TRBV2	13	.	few	ASTSEASGGQPQH
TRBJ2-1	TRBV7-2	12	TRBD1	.	ASSRRQGPGEQF
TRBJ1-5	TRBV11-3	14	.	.	ASRYVRGVFNQPQH
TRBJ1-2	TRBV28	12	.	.	ASSLGVSGYGYT
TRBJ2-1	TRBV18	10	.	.	ASLRTVDEQF
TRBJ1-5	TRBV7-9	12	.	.	ASSLSGGGQPQH
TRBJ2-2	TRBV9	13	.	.	ASSVEGANTGELF
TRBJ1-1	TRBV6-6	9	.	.	ASSEGSEAF
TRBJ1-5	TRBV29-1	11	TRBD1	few	SVRTGPNQPQH
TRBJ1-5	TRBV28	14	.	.	ASSVLEGRGSQPQH
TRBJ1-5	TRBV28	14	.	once	VSSFVPAGGSQPQH
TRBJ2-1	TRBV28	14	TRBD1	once	ASSFPGQGAFHEQF
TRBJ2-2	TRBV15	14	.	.	ATSALDGTNTGELF
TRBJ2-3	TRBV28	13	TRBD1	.	ASSLATGHTDTQY
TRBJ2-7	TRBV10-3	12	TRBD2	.	AISEISGSYEQY
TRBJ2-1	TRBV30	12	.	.	AWSISAGVDEQF
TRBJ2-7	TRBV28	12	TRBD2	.	ASRIGRAPYEQY
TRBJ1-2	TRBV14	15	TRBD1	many	ASSHRDRSGKNYGYT
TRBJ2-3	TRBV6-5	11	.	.	ASTEIGLDTQY
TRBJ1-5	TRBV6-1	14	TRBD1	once	ASSENRGQPSQPQH
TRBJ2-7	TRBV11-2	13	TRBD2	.	ASRRPGTSSKWQY